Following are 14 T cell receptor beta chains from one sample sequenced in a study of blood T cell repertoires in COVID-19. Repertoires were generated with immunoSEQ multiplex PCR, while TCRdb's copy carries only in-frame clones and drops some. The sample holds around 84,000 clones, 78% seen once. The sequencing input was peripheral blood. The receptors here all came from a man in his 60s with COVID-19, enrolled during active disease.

The CDR3 reads CASGLEPGNTIYF. CDR3 DNA sequence: TGTGCTAGTGGTTTGGAGCCAGGAAACACCATATATTTT. The J gene is TRBJ1-3, the V gene TRBV12-5, with D uncertain. Germline-derived CDR1 and CDR2 are LGHNT and FRNRAP. Trimming pared 1 base from V and 4 bases from J, leaving 5 bases between. There are 13 residues in the CDR3.

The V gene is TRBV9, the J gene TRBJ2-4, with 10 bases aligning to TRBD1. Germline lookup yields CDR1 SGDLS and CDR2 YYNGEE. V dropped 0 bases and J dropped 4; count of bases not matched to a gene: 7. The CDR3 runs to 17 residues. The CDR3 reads CASSVEGQGPRKNIQYF. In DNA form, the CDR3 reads TGTGCCAGCAGCGTAGAGGGACAGGGGCCCAGGAAAAACATTCAGTACTTC.

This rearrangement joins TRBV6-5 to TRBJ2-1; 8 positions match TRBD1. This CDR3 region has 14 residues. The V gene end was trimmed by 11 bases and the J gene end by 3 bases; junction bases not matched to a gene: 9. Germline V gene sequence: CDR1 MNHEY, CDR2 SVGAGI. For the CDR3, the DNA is TGTGCCTCCAGGGGGCAGGGGGACTACAATGAGCAGTTCTTC. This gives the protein CASRGQGDYNEQFF.

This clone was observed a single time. CDR3 nucleotide sequence: TGTGCCAGCAGCTTCAGGCAGGGGGGAATGGGAAACACCATATATTTT. Translation: CASSFRQGGMGNTIYF. This chain connects TRBV13 to TRBJ1-3, with TRBD1 identical over 7 bases. CDR3 length: 16 residues. V trimming: 3 bases; J trimming: 4 bases; junction bases outside the gene matches: 9. In germline, CDR1 is PRHDT, CDR2 FYEKMQ (reference sequence).

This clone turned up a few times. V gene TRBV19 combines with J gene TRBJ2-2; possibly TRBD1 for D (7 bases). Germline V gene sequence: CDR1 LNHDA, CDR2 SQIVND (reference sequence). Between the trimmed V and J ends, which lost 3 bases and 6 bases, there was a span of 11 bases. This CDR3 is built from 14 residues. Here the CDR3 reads CASSIARGAGELFF. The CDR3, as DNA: TGTGCCAGTAGTATCGCCAGGGGGGCCGGGGAGCTGTTTTTT. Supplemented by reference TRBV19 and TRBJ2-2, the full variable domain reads DGGITQSPKYLFRKEGQNVTLSCEQNLNHDAMYWYRQDPGQGLRLIYYSQIVNDFQKGDIAEGYSVSREKKESFPLTVTSAQKNPTAFYLCASSIARGAGELFFGEGSRLTVL.

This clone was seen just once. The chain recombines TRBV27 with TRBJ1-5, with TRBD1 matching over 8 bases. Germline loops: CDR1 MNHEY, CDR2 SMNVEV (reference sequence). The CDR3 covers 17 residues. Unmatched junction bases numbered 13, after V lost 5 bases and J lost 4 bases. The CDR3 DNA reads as TGTGCCAGCAGTCTAACCCCCACAGGGGGAGGAAATCAGCCCCAGCATTTT. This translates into CASSLTPTGGGNQPQHF.

CDR3: CASSDQGALNTEAFF. CDR3 DNA sequence: TGTGCCAGCAGTGATCAGGGGGCGTTGAACACTGAAGCTTTCTTT. The rearrangement uses TRBV6-1 and TRBJ1-1; 8 bases match TRBD1. J gave up 0 bases and V 3 bases, and 3 bases lay outside the gene matches. The CDR3 runs 15 residues. CDR1 is MNHNS, CDR2 SASEGT, per germline.

The chain's CDR3 is CASSPGYGYTF. For the CDR3, the DNA is TGTGCCAGCAGCCCCGGCTATGGCTACACCTTC. V is TRBV3-1 (or the pseudogene TRBV3-2) and J is TRBJ1-2, with D hard to call. Per the germline V gene, CDR1 is LGHDT and CDR2 is YNNKEL (reference sequence). V lost 4 bases and J lost 4, with 4 bases in between. CDR3 length: 11 residues.

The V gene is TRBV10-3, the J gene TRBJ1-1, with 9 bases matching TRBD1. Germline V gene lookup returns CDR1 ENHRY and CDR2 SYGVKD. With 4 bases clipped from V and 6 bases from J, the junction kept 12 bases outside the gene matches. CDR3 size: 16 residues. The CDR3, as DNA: TGTGCCATCAGTGGAACCCCTTCGGGACAGGGCCCTGAAGCTTTCTTT. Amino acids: CAISGTPSGQGPEAFF.

CDR3 in amino acids: CASSYRELVNTEAFF. The CDR3 nucleotides are TGTGCCAGCAGCTATCGGGAGTTGGTGAACACTGAAGCTTTCTTT. The rearrangement uses TRBV5-6 and TRBJ1-1; D remains unclear. Trimming cost V 3 bases and J 0 bases, with 12 bases left between them. Per the germline V gene, CDR1 is SGHDT and CDR2 is YYEEEE. There are 15 residues in the CDR3. The full variable domain, completed using reference TRBV5-6 and TRBJ1-1, is DAGVTQSPTHLIKTRGQQVTLRCSPKSGHDTVSWYQQALGQGPQFIFQYYEEEERQRGNFPDRFSGHQFPNYSSELNVNALLLGDSALYLCASSYRELVNTEAFFGQGTRLTVV.

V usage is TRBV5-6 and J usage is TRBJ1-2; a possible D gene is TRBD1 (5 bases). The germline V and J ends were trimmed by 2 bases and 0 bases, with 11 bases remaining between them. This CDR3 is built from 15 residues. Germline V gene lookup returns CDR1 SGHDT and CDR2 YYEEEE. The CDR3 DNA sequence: TGTGCCAGCAGCTTCGGGCAGGGTGCTAACTATGGCTACACCTTC. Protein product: CASSFGQGANYGYTF.

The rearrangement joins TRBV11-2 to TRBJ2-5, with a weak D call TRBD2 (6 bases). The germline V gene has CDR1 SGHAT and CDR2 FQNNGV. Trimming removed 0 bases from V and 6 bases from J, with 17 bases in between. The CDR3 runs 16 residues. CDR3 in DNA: TGTGCCAGCAGCTTAGATTGGGTCGGGAGCGGGCAGACCCAGTACTTC. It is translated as CASSLDWVGSGQTQYF.

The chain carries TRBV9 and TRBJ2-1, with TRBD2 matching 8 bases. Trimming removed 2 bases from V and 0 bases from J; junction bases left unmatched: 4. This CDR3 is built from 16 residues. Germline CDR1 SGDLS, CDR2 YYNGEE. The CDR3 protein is CASSVSGGSSYNEQFF. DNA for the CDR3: TGTGCCAGCAGCGTTTCGGGAGGGAGCTCCTACAATGAGCAGTTCTTC.

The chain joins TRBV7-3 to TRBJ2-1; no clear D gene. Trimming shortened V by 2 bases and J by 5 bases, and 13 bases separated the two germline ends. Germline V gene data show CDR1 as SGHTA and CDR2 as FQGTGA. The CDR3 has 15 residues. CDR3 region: CASSLLGDQDNEQFF. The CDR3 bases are TGTGCCAGCAGCTTATTGGGCGATCAAGACAATGAGCAGTTCTTC.